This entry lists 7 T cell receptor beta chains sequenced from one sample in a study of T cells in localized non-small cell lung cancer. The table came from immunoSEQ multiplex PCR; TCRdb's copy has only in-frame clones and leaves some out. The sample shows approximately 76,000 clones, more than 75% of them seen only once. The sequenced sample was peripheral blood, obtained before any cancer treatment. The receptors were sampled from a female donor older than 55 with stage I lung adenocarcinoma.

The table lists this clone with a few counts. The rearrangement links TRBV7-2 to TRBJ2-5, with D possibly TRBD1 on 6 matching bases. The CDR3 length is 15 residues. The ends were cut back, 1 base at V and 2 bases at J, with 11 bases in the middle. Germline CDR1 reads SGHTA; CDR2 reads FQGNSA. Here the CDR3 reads CASSLVDRSQETQYF. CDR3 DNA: TGTGCCAGCAGCTTAGTGGACAGATCTCAAGAGACCCAGTACTTC.

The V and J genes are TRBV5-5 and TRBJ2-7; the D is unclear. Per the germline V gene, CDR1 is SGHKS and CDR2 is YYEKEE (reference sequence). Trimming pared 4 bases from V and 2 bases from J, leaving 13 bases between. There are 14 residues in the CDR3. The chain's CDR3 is CASSPEQVTYEQYF. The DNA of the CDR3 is TGTGCCAGCAGCCCCGAGCAAGTAACCTACGAGCAGTACTTC.

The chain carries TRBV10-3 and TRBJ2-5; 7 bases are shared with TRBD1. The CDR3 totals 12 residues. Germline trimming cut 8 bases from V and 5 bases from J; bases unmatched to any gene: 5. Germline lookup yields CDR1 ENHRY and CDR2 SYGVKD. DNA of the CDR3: TGTGCCATCGCGGCCAGGGGGGAGACCCAGTACTTC. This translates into CAIAARGETQYF.

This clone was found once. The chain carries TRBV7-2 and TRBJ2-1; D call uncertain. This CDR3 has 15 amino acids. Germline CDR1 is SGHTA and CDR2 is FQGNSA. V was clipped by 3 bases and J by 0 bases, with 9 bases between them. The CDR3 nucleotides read TGTGCCAGCAGCTTCACTTCCCGCTCCTACAATGAGCAGTTCTTC. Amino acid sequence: CASSFTSRSYNEQFF.

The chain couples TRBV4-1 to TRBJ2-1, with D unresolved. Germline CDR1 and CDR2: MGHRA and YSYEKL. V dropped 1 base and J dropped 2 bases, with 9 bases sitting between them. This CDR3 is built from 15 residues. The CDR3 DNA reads TGCGCCAGCAGCCAAGGGGGAACCGCCTACAATGAGCAGTTCTTC. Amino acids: CASSQGGTAYNEQFF.

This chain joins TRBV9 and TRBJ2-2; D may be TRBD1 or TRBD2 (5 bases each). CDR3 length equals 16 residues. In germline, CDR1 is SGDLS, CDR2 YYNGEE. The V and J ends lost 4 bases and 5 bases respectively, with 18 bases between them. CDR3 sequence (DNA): TGTGCCAGCAGCCTAAACCCGACGGGGCGTACCGGGGAGCTGTTTTTT. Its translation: CASSLNPTGRTGELFF.

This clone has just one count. The chain's CDR3 is CASGVGSGNTIYF. In DNA form, the CDR3 reads TGTGCTAGTGGCGTTGGATCCGGAAACACCATATATTTT. V usage is TRBV12-5 and J usage is TRBJ1-3; D gene uncertain. V lost 6 bases and J lost 4, with 10 bases in between. Germline assignment: CDR1 LGHNT and CDR2 FRNRAP. This CDR3 comprises 13 residues.